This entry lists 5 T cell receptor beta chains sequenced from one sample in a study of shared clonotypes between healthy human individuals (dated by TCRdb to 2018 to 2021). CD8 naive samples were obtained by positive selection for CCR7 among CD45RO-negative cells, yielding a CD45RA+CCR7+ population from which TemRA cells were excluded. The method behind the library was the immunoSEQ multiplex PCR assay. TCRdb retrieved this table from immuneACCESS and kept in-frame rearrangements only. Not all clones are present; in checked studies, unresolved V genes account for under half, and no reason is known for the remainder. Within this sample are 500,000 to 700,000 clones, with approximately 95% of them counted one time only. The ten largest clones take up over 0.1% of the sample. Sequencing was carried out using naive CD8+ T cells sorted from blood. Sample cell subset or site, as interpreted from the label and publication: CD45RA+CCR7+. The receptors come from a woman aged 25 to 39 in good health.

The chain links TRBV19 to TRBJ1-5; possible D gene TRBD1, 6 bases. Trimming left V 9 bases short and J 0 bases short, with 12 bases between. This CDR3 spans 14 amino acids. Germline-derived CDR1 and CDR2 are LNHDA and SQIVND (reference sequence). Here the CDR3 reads CASQNRVSNQPQHF. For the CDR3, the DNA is TGTGCCAGCCAAAACAGGGTTAGCAATCAGCCCCAGCATTTT.

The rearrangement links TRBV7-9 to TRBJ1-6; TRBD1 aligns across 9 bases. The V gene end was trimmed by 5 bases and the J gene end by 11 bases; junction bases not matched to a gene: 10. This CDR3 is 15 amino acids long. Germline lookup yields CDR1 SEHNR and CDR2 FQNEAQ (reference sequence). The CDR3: CASSIEGQGQPPLHF. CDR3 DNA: TGTGCCAGCAGCATTGAGGGACAGGGCCAACCACCCCTCCACTTT.

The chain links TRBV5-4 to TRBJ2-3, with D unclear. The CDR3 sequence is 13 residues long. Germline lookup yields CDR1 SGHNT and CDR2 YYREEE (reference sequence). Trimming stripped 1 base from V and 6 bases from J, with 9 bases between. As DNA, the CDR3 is TGTGCCAGCAGCTTGAAGCGCGGCGATACGCAGTATTTT. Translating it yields CASSLKRGDTQYF.

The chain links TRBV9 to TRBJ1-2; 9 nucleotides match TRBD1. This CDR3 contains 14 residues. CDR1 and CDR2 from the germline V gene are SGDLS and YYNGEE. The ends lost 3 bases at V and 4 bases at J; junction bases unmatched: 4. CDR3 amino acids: CASSDQTGGYGYTF. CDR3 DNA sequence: TGTGCCAGCAGCGATCAGACAGGGGGCTATGGCTACACCTTC.

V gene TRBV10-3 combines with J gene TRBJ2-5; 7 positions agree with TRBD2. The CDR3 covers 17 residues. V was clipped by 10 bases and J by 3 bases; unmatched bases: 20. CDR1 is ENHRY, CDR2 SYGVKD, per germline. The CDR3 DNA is TGTGCCACAACTAAGGGAGGGGAGGGGAGTAGAGAAGAGACCCAGTACTTC. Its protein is CATTKGGEGSREETQYF.